The 5 T cell receptor beta chains presented below share a single source sample, sequenced in a study of CD8 T cells in ankylosing spondylitis. These receptors lack a known antigen. General study results and limits: Made up of 7 to 9 highly homologous variants, a TCR beta motif appeared characteristic of ankylosing spondylitis blood.

TCRdb independently ran MiXCR on the 5' RACE reads; one entry per CDR3 protein. The table has about 400,000 distinct CDR3 sequences, about 22% seen once. Sample: blood, either unsorted or a sorted T cell fraction (not recorded which). Receptors originate from a male donor with ankylosing spondylitis.

This chain connects TRBV2 to TRBJ2-2, with D perhaps matching TRBD1 (6 bases). Germline V gene data show CDR1 as SNHLY and CDR2 as FYNNEI. CDR3 length: 14 amino acids. Trimming pared 8 bases from V and 6 bases from J, leaving 16 bases between. CDR3 in DNA: TGTGCCAGCTCCCGGTTGGGGGCGGCCGGGGAGCTGTTTTTT. Amino acid sequence: CASSRLGAAGELFF.

This clonotype was observed a handful of times. The chain uses TRBV9 and TRBJ1-5; D not certain. This CDR3 has 14 amino acids. Trimming pared 0 bases from V and 5 bases from J, leaving 9 bases between. Germline-derived CDR1 and CDR2 are SGDLS and YYNGEE. The CDR3, as DNA: TGTGCCAGCAGCGTAGGGCTAGCTGATCAGCCCCAGCATTTT. Amino acid sequence: CASSVGLADQPQHF.

This clonotype was detected a few times. The CDR3 here is CASSQDLWGNEQFF. Here the CDR3 DNA reads TGTGCCAGCAGCCAAGATCTGTGGGGCAATGAGCAGTTCTTC. This chain connects TRBV3-1 to TRBJ2-1; D remains ambiguous. There are 14 residues in the CDR3. Germline CDR1 reads LGHDT; CDR2 reads YNNKEL (reference sequence). Trimming took 0 bases from V and 6 from J, leaving 9 bases between them.

This clonotype has only a few counts. J is TRBJ1-2 and V is TRBV29-1, with no clear D. The germline gives CDR1 SQVTM, CDR2 ANQGSEA. V shed 3 bases and J shed 0 bases, with 14 bases lying between them. The CDR3 consists of 15 residues. This chain's CDR3 is CSVERPDEPNYGYTF. Written as DNA, the CDR3 is TGCAGCGTTGAGCGGCCAGACGAACCTAACTATGGCTACACCTTC.

This clonotype was counted only a few times. This sequence joins TRBV11-2 and TRBJ2-7; D is ambiguous. The length of the CDR3 is 13 residues. Between the trimmed V and J ends, which lost 1 base and 2 bases, there was a span of 6 bases. The germline gives CDR1 SGHAT, CDR2 FQNNGV. The CDR3 region is CASSLGHPYEQYF. As DNA, the CDR3 is TGTGCCAGCAGCTTAGGGCACCCCTACGAGCAGTACTTC.